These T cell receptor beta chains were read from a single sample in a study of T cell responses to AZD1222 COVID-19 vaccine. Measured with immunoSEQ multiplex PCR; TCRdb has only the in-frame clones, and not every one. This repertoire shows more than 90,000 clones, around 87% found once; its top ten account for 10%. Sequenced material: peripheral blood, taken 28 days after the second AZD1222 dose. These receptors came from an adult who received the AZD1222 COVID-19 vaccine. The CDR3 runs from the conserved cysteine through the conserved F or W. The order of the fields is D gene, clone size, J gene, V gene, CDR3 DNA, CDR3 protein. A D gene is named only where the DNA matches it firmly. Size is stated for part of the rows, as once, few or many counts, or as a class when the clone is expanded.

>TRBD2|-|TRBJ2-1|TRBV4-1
TGCGCCAGCAGCCCCTACCGCGGGGGAAGCTCCTACAATGAGCAGTTCTTC
CASSPYRGGSSYNEQFF
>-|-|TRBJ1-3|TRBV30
TGTGCCTGGATGGAAGGGAAGACACGACGGGACACCATATATTTT
CAWMEGKTRRDTIYF
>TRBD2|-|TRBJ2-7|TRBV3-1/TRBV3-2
TGTGCCAGCAGCCCTACCGCGGGAGGCTCCTACGAGCAGTACTTC
CASSPTAGGSYEQYF
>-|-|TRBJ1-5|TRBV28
TGTGCCACCACCGAGGCTCCGGTGGGTCAGCCCCAGCATTTT
CATTEAPVGQPQHF
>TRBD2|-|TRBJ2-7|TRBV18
TGTGCCAGCGCGGATAGCGGGACCCACGAGCAGTACTTC
CASADSGTHEQYF
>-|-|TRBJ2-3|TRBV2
TGTGCCAGCAGTCGACTGAGCACAGATACGCAGTATTTT
CASSRLSTDTQYF
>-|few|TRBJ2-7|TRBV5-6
TGTGCCAGCAGCTTACAAGGTTACGAGCAGTACTTC
CASSLQGYEQYF
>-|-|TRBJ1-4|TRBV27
TGTGCCAGCAGTTTATGGGCCCGGCAAAAACTGTTTTTT
CASSLWARQKLFF
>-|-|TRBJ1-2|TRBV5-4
TGTGCCAGCAGCCGAGAGGGCAGGATCTCCTATGGCTACACCTTC
CASSREGRISYGYTF
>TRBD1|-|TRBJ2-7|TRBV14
TGTGCCAGCAGCTCGAGAACAGGGGGCGCTTTCCACGAGCAGTACTTC
CASSSRTGGAFHEQYF
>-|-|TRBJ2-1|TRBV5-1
TGCGCCAGCAGCTCGGGAAATAGCGACAATGAGCAGTTCTTC
CASSSGNSDNEQFF
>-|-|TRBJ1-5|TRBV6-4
TGTGCCAGCAGTGCTCAACAGGGAACGCATCAGCCCCAGCATTTT
CASSAQQGTHQPQHF
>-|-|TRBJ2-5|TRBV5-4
TGTGCCAGCAGCTCGGGTAGGGCCCTGTTGGAGACCCAGTACTTC
CASSSGRALLETQYF
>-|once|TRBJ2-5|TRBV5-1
TGCGCCAGCACCGAGGGTGCAGGGCAAGAGACCCAGTACTTC
CASTEGAGQETQYF
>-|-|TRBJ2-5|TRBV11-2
TGTGCCAGCAGCTTGGGGGGAGGGGGAGAGACCCAGTACTTC
CASSLGGGGETQYF
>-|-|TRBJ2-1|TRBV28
TGTGCCAGCAGTTTCTACAGGGTCCACAATGAGCAGTTCTTC
CASSFYRVHNEQFF
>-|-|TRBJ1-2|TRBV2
TGTGCCGGAGGCCGGGACACCGACTATGGCTACACCTTC
CAGGRDTDYGYTF
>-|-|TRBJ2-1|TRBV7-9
TGTGCCAGCAGCTTTAGCGGTTCGAGCTCCTACAATGAGCAGTTCTTC
CASSFSGSSSYNEQFF
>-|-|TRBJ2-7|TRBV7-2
TGTGCCAGCAGCTCGGCCGGGACTCCCGACTACGAGCAGTACTTC
CASSSAGTPDYEQYF
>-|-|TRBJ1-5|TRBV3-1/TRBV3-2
TGTGCCAGCAGCCGGGGTGACGGTAGCAATCAGCCCCAGCATTTT
CASSRGDGSNQPQHF
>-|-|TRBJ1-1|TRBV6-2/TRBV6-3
TGTGCCAGCAGTTACTTGTCGAGGGTGGCGGTCACTGAAGCTTTCTTT
CASSYLSRVAVTEAFF
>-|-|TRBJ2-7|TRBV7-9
TGTGCCAGCAGCTTAGTTAACGAGCAGTACTTC
CASSLVNEQYF
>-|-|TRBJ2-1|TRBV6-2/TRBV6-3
TGTGCCAGCAGTTCCCCTCGGACGAGAAAGAATGAGCAGTTCTTC
CASSSPRTRKNEQFF
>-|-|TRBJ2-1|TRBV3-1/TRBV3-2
TGTGCCAGCAGCCAAGATCGGGGGCGGGGCCGTGGCGGGCAGTTCTTC
CASSQDRGRGRGGQFF
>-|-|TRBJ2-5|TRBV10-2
TGCGCCGAACACCTAGCTATTCAAGAGACCCAGTACTTC
CAEHLAIQETQYF
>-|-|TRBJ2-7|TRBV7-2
TGTGCCAGCAGCTACCGGGGCTACGAGCAGTACTTC
CASSYRGYEQYF
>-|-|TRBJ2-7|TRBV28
TGTGCCAGTAATCCCAGGACGGGATCCCTCGGCGAGCAGTACTTC
CASNPRTGSLGEQYF
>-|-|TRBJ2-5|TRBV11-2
TGTGCCAGCAGCCCTACCAGTATTGGGGAGACCCAGTACTTC
CASSPTSIGETQYF
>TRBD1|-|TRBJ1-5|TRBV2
TGTGCCAGCAGCCTACAGGGGTGGGAGCCCCAGCATTTT
CASSLQGWEPQHF
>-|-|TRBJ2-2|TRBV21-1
TGTGCCAGCAGCAAATTGCCGGGGGGCAGCAACCTTAACACGAACACCGGGGAGCTGTTTTTT
CASSKLPGGSNLNTNTGELFF
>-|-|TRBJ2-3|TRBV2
TGTGCCAGCAGTGAACTAGATACGCAGTATTTT
CASSELDTQYF
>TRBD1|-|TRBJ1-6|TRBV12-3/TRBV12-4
TGTGCCAGCAGTAACAGGGGCTCACCCCTCCACTTT
CASSNRGSPLHF
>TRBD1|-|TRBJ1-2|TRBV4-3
TGCGCCAGCAGCCGGGACAGTCGGGGCTACACCTTC
CASSRDSRGYTF
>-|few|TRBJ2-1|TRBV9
TGTGCCAGCAGCGTATCAAGCGGCTCCTACAATGAGCAGTTCTTC
CASSVSSGSYNEQFF
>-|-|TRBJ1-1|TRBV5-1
TGCGCCAGCAGCTTCGAAAGGGAATGGAACACTGAAGCTTTCTTT
CASSFEREWNTEAFF
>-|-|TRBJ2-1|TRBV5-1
TGCGCCAGCAGCCCCCAGGTGGGGCGGAATGAGCAGTTCTTC
CASSPQVGRNEQFF
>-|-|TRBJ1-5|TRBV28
TGTGCCAGCCGTGGTGGCAATCAGCCCCAGCATTTT
CASRGGNQPQHF
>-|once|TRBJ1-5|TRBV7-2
TGTGCCAGCGGGGCAGATAGCAATCAGCCCCAGCATTTT
CASGADSNQPQHF
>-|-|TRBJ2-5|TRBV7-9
TGTGCCAGCAGCTTAGCGCCCCAAGAGACCCAGTACTTC
CASSLAPQETQYF
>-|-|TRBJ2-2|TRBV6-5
TGTGCCAGCAGTTACTCGTCGGCGGGGAACACCGGGGAGCTGTTTTTT
CASSYSSAGNTGELFF
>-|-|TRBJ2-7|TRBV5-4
TGTGCCAGCAGCTATGGAGGGGTTAGCTCCTACGAGCAGTACTTC
CASSYGGVSSYEQYF
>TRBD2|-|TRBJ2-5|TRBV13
TGTGCCAGCAGCCGGGACTACCAGCCCCTCCAGTACTTC
CASSRDYQPLQYF
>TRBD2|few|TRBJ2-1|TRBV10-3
TGTGCCATCAGTGAGACGACTAGCGGGGGGCAGCAGTTCTTC
CAISETTSGGQQFF
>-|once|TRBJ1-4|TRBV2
TGTGCCAGTTCCCAGGGGTTTAATGAAAAACTGTTTTTT
CASSQGFNEKLFF
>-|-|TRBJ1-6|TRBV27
TGTGCCAGCAGTGGAGGGGGGCAGAGCTCCTATAATTCACCCCTCCACTTT
CASSGGGQSSYNSPLHF
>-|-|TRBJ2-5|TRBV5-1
TGCGCCAGCAGCTTGGGTGGAGGGGAGACCCAGTACTTC
CASSLGGGETQYF